One sample yielded the 23 T cell receptor beta chains listed below, sequenced in a study of T-cell reconstitution after alpha-beta-depleted transplantation in children. The TCRbeta library incorporated unique molecular identifiers. MiXCR, run by TCRdb on the PCR reads, gives a single entry per CDR3 protein. The sample records under 750,000 distinct CDR3 sequences, more than 20% being singletons. The specimen comprised PBMCs, mostly from graft donor cells, sampled 360 days after TCRalphabeta/CD19-depleted stem cell transplant. All receptors come from a boy less than two years old who had a stem cell transplant for acute myeloid leukemia, so the T cells may come from the graft donor.

In its sample, this clonotype was seen many times. This chain joins TRBV3-1 and TRBJ2-1; TRBD1 matches at 7 bases. This CDR3 is 16 amino acids long. V was pared by 2 bases and J by 0 bases, with 4 bases of the junction left unmatched. Germline values: CDR1 LGHDT, CDR2 YNNKEL (reference sequence). Here the CDR3 DNA reads TGTGCCAGCAGCCAACGACAGGGCTTCTCCTACAATGAGCAGTTCTTC. Translation gives CASSQRQGFSYNEQFF.

The sample holds a few counts of this clonotype. The CDR3 DNA follows: TGTGCCAGCAGTGCGAGTCCAGGGGGGACAGATACGCAGTATTTT. Residues: CASSASPGGTDTQYF. The chain uses TRBV6-1 and TRBJ2-3; the D gene is possibly TRBD1 (7 bases). CDR3 length equals 15 residues. V lost 4 bases to trimming and J lost 3 bases, with 14 bases between them. In germline, CDR1 is MNHNS, CDR2 SASEGT.

This clonotype appeared many times. The chain has TRBV6-5 and TRBJ2-1; D call uncertain. The germline V gene has CDR1 MNHEY and CDR2 SVGAGI. Trimming removed 4 bases at V and 4 bases at J, with 8 bases between. This CDR3 contains 13 residues. The CDR3 here is CASSLGNYNEQFF. The CDR3 nucleotides are TGTGCCAGCAGTTTAGGGAATTACAATGAGCAGTTCTTC.

This clonotype was counted many times. The chain employs TRBV2 and TRBJ1-6, with 8 bases that match TRBD1. The CDR3 consists of 15 residues. From germline, CDR1 is SNHLY and CDR2 FYNNEI. V trimming: 4 bases; J trimming: 5 bases; junction bases outside the gene matches: 4. CDR3 DNA: TGTGCCAGCAGTGTGGACAGGGATAATAATTCACCCCTCCACTTT. Its protein product is CASSVDRDNNSPLHF.

Worth noting for this clonotype: Here the CDR3 omits its conserved ending phenylalanine or tryptophan, so a read error is the likely source. The limits of the CDR3 on the DNA are not certain, so only TCRdb's listed CDR3 is given. V gene TRBV7-9 combines with J gene TRBJ2-4; TRBD2 was called by the table and not checked on the DNA. CDR1 is SEHNR and CDR2 is FQNEAQ in the germline V gene (reference sequence). The CDR3 is 8 amino acids long, termini counted. CDR3: CASSPDYA.

The chain links TRBV12-3 or TRBV12-4 to TRBJ2-3; TRBD2 matches 7 bases. This CDR3 has 15 amino acids. The V segment lost 7 bases and the J segment 2 bases; nucleotides outside the gene matches: 9. The CDR3 DNA is TGTGCCAGCACGAGCGGGGATCCATACACAGATACGCAGTATTTT. This translates into CASTSGDPYTDTQYF.

The V gene is TRBV7-9, the J gene TRBJ1-1; D may be TRBD1 (5 bases). V was pared by 4 bases and J by 2 bases, with 11 bases between. There are 14 residues in the CDR3. The germline gives CDR1 SEHNR, CDR2 FQNEAQ (reference sequence). CDR3 coding DNA: TGTGCCAGCAGCTCTGACAGCCCTAACACTGAAGCTTTCTTT. This translates into CASSSDSPNTEAFF.

The rearrangement uses TRBV12-3 or TRBV12-4 and TRBJ1-3; 8 bases map to TRBD1. V lost 4 bases, J lost 4 bases, and 3 bases stayed unmatched. The length of the CDR3 is 14 residues. The CDR3 spells CASSWTGSGNTIYF. CDR3 sequence (DNA): TGTGCCAGCAGTTGGACAGGGAGCGGAAACACCATATATTTT.

The V gene is TRBV6-1, the J gene TRBJ2-3, with 10 bases aligning to TRBD1. The length of the CDR3 is 15 residues. In germline, CDR1 is MNHNS, CDR2 SASEGT. With 5 bases clipped from V and 2 bases from J, the junction kept 4 bases outside the gene matches. The CDR3 region is CASSQDRGDTDTQYF. In DNA form, the CDR3 reads TGTGCCAGCAGTCAGGACAGGGGGGACACAGATACGCAGTATTTT.

This clonotype was counted many times. This chain connects TRBV12-3 or TRBV12-4 to TRBJ2-7; D is unresolved. Trimming took 4 bases from V and 6 from J, leaving 16 bases between them. The CDR3 is 14 amino acids. CDR3 nucleotide sequence: TGTGCCAGCAGTTCCAGTGATACGATAGGCGAGCAGTACTTC. Protein sequence: CASSSSDTIGEQYF.

The chain recombines TRBV7-9 with TRBJ1-4; the D is unclear. Per the germline V gene, CDR1 is SEHNR and CDR2 is FQNEAQ (reference sequence). This CDR3 has 14 residues. V shed 6 bases and J shed 7 bases, with 15 bases lying between them. CDR3 sequence (DNA): TGTGCCAGCAGTCCACCCCGGGTTGGTGAAAAACTGTTTTTT. Amino acid sequence: CASSPPRVGEKLFF.

Ten or more counts support this clonotype. This chain joins TRBV4-3 and TRBJ2-6; D remains unclear. Germline CDR1 reads LGHNA; CDR2 reads YSLEER. Trimming shortened V by 2 bases and J by 0 bases, and 5 bases separated the two germline ends. This CDR3 comprises 15 residues. Written as DNA, the CDR3 is TGCGCCAGCAGCCAAACATTCTCTGGGGCCAACGTCCTGACTTTC. This gives the protein CASSQTFSGANVLTF.

In its sample, this clonotype was seen many times. One end of the junction varies from germline; a read error may be responsible. This chain joins TRBV12-3 or TRBV12-4 and TRBJ2-2, with D maybe TRBD2 (5 bases). This CDR3 region has 15 residues. The CDR3 here is CASSLDPGNTGELFF. The DNA of the CDR3 is TGTGCCAGCAGCTTAGACCCGGGAAACACCGGGGAGCTGTTTTTT.

The chain recombines TRBV18 with TRBJ2-7; either TRBD1 or TRBD2 may supply D (5 bases each). This CDR3 contains 15 residues. V lost 2 bases, J lost 2 bases, and 13 bases lay in between. Germline loops: CDR1 KGHSH, CDR2 LQKENI. The CDR3 nucleotides read TGTGCCAGCTCACCAGTTCCGGGACGTACCTACGAGCAGTACTTC. It translates to CASSPVPGRTYEQYF.

Details on this clonotype: One junction end disagrees with the germline gene, perhaps due to a read error. This chain connects TRBV12-5 to TRBJ2-3; 8 positions match TRBD1. Germline CDR1 and CDR2: LGHNT and FRNRAP. This CDR3 contains 16 residues. CDR3 DNA sequence: TGTGCTAGTGGTATTGGACAGGGCGTTTCCACAGATCCGCAGTATTTT. This translates into CASGIGQGVSTDPQYF.

V is TRBV6-5 and J is TRBJ2-1; 8 bases map to TRBD1. V was clipped by 4 bases and J by 4 bases; unmatched bases: 15. CDR3 length: 18 residues. Germline V lookup: CDR1 MNHEY, CDR2 SVGAGI. CDR3 in DNA: TGTGCCAGCAGTTTGGGGACAGGTCGCCCCGCTAAATACAATGAGCAGTTCTTC. Protein: CASSLGTGRPAKYNEQFF.

Ten or more counts support this clonotype. This chain joins TRBV10-3 and TRBJ2-4, with TRBD2 matching over 11 bases. This CDR3 has 15 amino acids. V shed 0 bases, J shed 8 bases, and the junction held 3 bases outside the gene matches. CDR1 ENHRY and CDR2 SYGVKD come from the germline V gene. DNA for the CDR3: TGTGCCATCAGTGAGTCGACTAGCGGGGTTGACATTCAGTACTTC. The encoded protein is CAISESTSGVDIQYF.

The chain couples TRBV20-1 to TRBJ2-6; D gene unclear. CDR1 and CDR2 (germline): DFQATT, SNEGSKA (reference sequence). With 2 bases removed from V and 4 bases from J, the gap between germline ends came to 6 bases. The CDR3 consists of 13 residues. CDR3 sequence: CSARHPGANVLTF. CDR3 sequence (DNA): TGCAGTGCTAGACATCCGGGGGCCAACGTCCTGACTTTC.

This clonotype has a count of ten or more. The V call is TRBV7-9, the J call TRBJ1-6; possible D gene TRBD1, 5 bases. The CDR3 is 14 amino acids. Germline CDR1 and CDR2: SEHNR and FQNEAQ (reference sequence). Deletions cut 5 bases from V and 6 bases from J, with 11 bases between. For the CDR3, the DNA is TGTGCCAGCAGCCTGGGGGAAGTTAATTCACCCCTCCACTTT. As protein: CASSLGEVNSPLHF.

V gene TRBV13 combines with J gene TRBJ2-1; 10 bases are shared with TRBD2. Per germline, CDR1 PRHDT and CDR2 FYEKMQ (reference sequence). The CDR3 extends over 17 amino acids. The ends lost 6 bases at V and 4 bases at J; junction bases unmatched: 12. As DNA, the CDR3 is TGTGCCAGCAGTCCTCCCCCGGGACTAGCGACTTACAATGAGCAGTTCTTC. The encoded protein is CASSPPPGLATYNEQFF.

This clonotype was seen repeatedly, ten times or more. The V call is TRBV7-9, the J call TRBJ2-1; D not certain. The CDR3 length is 14 residues. Deletions cut 3 bases from V and 3 bases from J, with 9 bases between. Germline V CDR1 and CDR2: SEHNR, FQNEAQ (reference sequence). This chain's CDR3 is CASSLAGNYNEQFF. In DNA form, the CDR3 reads TGTGCCAGCAGCTTGGCAGGCAACTACAATGAGCAGTTCTTC.

The chain recombines TRBV6-1 with TRBJ2-4, with a weak D call TRBD1 (6 bases). The germline CDR1 and CDR2 sequences are MNHNS and SASEGT. The V end lost 6 bases, the J end lost 7 bases, and 19 bases lay between the germline ends. This CDR3 has 15 residues. The CDR3 DNA follows: TGTGCCAGCAGGCGATCCTTTGACAGGTTTAACATTCAGTACTTC. Its protein product is CASRRSFDRFNIQYF.

In this sample, this clonotype turned up many times. The chain combines TRBV12-3 or TRBV12-4 with TRBJ1-2; 10 positions agree with TRBD1. CDR3 length: 15 amino acids. V shed 5 bases, J shed 5 bases, and the junction held 8 bases outside the gene matches. The CDR3 loop is CASSTGVGQGYGYTF. The CDR3 nucleotides are TGTGCCAGCAGTACAGGGGTGGGACAGGGGTATGGCTACACCTTC.